This entry lists 30 T cell receptor beta chains sequenced from one sample in a study of beta chain features in type 1 diabetes. The investigators reverse transcribed all of the isolated RNA, so they sequenced expressed TCRB transcripts. Sequencing was performed with immunoSEQ multiplex PCR; in TCRdb, only in-frame clones are kept and a portion is missing. The sample lists hundreds of thousands of clones; 12% to 15% were seen once. The material sequenced was central memory CD4+ T cells from blood. These receptors were taken from a man younger than 45 in good health.

The rearrangement links TRBV9 to TRBJ2-5; 10 nucleotides align to TRBD2. The V gene's germline CDR1 is SGDLS and CDR2 YYNGEE. The V segment lost 1 base and the J segment 5 bases; nucleotides outside the gene matches: 5. CDR3 length equals 15 residues. The CDR3 protein is CASSVSGGAMETQYF. The CDR3, as DNA: TGTGCCAGCAGCGTAAGCGGGGGGGCAATGGAGACCCAGTACTTC.

The chain's CDR3 is CASSPEIGGAGAEAFF. The CDR3 coding sequence is TGTGCCAGCTCACCAGAAATCGGGGGTGCCGGGGCTGAAGCTTTCTTT. The rearrangement joins TRBV18 to TRBJ1-1; possibly TRBD1 for D (5 bases). CDR1 and CDR2 (germline): KGHSH, LQKENI. The CDR3 is made up of 16 amino acids. V was trimmed by 2 bases and J by 6 bases, leaving 19 bases between them. Drawing the rest from reference TRBV18 and TRBJ1-1, the complete variable domain is NAGVMQNPRHLVRRRGQEARLRCSPMKGHSHVYWYRQLPEEGLKFMVYLQKENIIDESGMPKERFSAEFPKEGPSILRIQQVVRGDSAAYFCASSPEIGGAGAEAFFGQGTRLTVV.

This clone has a handful of counts. The J gene is TRBJ2-7, the V gene TRBV18; 9 bases are shared with TRBD2. Germline-derived CDR1 and CDR2 are KGHSH and LQKENI. This CDR3 is built from 19 residues. V was pared by 4 bases and J by 2 bases, with 18 bases of the junction left unmatched. This chain's CDR3 is CASSRAGGSGGLATYEQYF. DNA for the CDR3: TGTGCCAGCTCACGAGCGGGGGGAAGCGGGGGACTGGCGACCTACGAGCAGTACTTC.

The rearrangement joins TRBV11-2 to TRBJ1-1; D gene unclear. V gave up 1 base and J gave up 4 bases, with 10 bases separating them. CDR3 length: 14 amino acids. Looked up from germline, CDR1 is SGHAT and CDR2 is FQNNGV. The CDR3 coding sequence is TGTGCCAGCAGCTTAGCCGGCCTGGGCACTGAAGCTTTCTTT. Translation gives CASSLAGLGTEAFF.

This clone was found many times. The CDR3 bases are TGTGCCAGCAGCTCGGAAGTGGGGAATGGCTACACCTTC. It encodes CASSSEVGNGYTF. This chain uses TRBV7-2 with TRBJ1-2; no clear D gene. The CDR3 consists of 13 residues. Germline V lookup: CDR1 SGHTA, CDR2 FQGNSA. Trimming removed 4 bases from V and 6 bases from J, with 12 bases in between.

On this clone: Additional DNA sequences in this sample encode the identical CDR3. The genes are TRBV18 and TRBJ2-1; D is unresolved. The V end was cut by 3 bases, the J end by 3 bases, with 12 bases between. CDR1 KGHSH and CDR2 LQKENI come from the germline V gene. The CDR3 covers 15 residues. CDR3 bases: TGTGCCAGCTCACCTACGCGAGGTAGCTACAATGAGCAGTTCTTC. The encoded protein is CASSPTRGSYNEQFF.

This clone was detected a few times. The chain employs TRBV6-5 and TRBJ1-2, with D uncertain. The V end was cut by 6 bases, the J end by 1 base, with 9 bases between. Germline V gives CDR1 MNHEY, CDR2 SVGAGI. CDR3 length: 13 amino acids. Here the CDR3 DNA reads TGTGCCAGCAGCCGAACACTTAACTATGGCTACACCTTC. This translates into CASSRTLNYGYTF.

This clone was seen a handful of times. The V and J genes are TRBV5-1 and TRBJ2-1; no definite D call. V lost 4 bases to trimming and J lost 4 bases, with 15 bases between them. Germline CDR1 is SGHRS and CDR2 is YFSETQ. The CDR3 loop spans 15 amino acids. The CDR3 spells CASSPEGLSYNEQFF. The CDR3 DNA sequence: TGCGCCAGCAGCCCCGAAGGGCTTTCGTACAATGAGCAGTTCTTC.

This clone came up a few times. CDR3 in DNA: TGTGCCAGCAGCTCCGGGACTTTGGCTGAGACCCAGTACTTC. Protein product: CASSSGTLAETQYF. This chain connects TRBV9 to TRBJ2-5; a weak D match, TRBD2 (6 bases). The CDR3 is 14 amino acids. V was pared by 4 bases and J by 5 bases, with 15 bases between. The germline gives CDR1 SGDLS, CDR2 YYNGEE.

For the CDR3, the DNA is TGTGCCAGCAGTCCAACGGGGGCTGGTACTGGAAACACCATATATTTT. It is translated as CASSPTGAGTGNTIYF. The chain is built from TRBV2 and TRBJ1-3; perhaps TRBD1 as D (6 bases). This CDR3 is built from 16 residues. V dropped 5 bases and J dropped 2 bases, with 16 bases sitting between them. CDR1 and CDR2 from the germline V gene are SNHLY and FYNNEI. Based on the CDR3 plus reference TRBV2 and TRBJ1-3, the full variable domain is EPEVTQTPSHQVTQMGQEVILRCVPISNHLYFYWYRQILGQKVEFLVSFYNNEISEKSEIFDDQFSVERPDGSNFTLKIRSTKLEDSAMYFCASSPTGAGTGNTIYFGEGSWLTVV.

This clone appeared a few times. V is TRBV19 and J is TRBJ2-1; 7 bases fit TRBD2. Trimming cost V 3 bases and J 7 bases; bases outside gene matches: 3. CDR3 length: 13 amino acids. Germline V gene sequence: CDR1 LNHDA, CDR2 SQIVND (reference sequence). CDR3 coding DNA: TGTGCCAGTAGTATCGGGAGGACGAATGAGCAGTTCTTC. Translation: CASSIGRTNEQFF.

The chain recombines TRBV29-1 with TRBJ1-1; TRBD1 might be the D (5 bases). The CDR3 is 13 residues long. CDR1 and CDR2 (germline): SQVTM, ANQGSEA. V was clipped by 4 bases and J by 1 base, with 10 bases between them. The CDR3 sequence is CSVAPGPNTEAFF. Written as DNA, the CDR3 is TGCAGCGTTGCCCCAGGGCCGAACACTGAAGCTTTCTTT.

The sample holds a few counts of this clone. The chain has TRBV4-1 and TRBJ2-3; the D is unclear. Germline V lookup: CDR1 MGHRA, CDR2 YSYEKL. V gave up 2 bases and J gave up 6 bases, with 9 bases separating them. This CDR3 is 13 amino acids long. This chain's CDR3 is CASSQIFSDTQYF. CDR3 in DNA: TGCGCCAGCAGCCAAATCTTCAGCGATACGCAGTATTTT.

This clone was seen a handful of times. The chain has TRBV5-6 and TRBJ1-2; 7 bases are a match to TRBD1. Germline V gene sequence: CDR1 SGHDT, CDR2 YYEEEE. There are 14 residues in the CDR3. Trimming cost V 0 bases and J 3 bases; bases outside gene matches: 2. CDR3 DNA sequence: TGTGCCAGCAGCTTGGACAGGGGATACTATGGCTACACCTTC. Translated: CASSLDRGYYGYTF. Full variable domain (remainder filled in from reference TRBV5-6 and TRBJ1-2): DAGVTQSPTHLIKTRGQQVTLRCSPKSGHDTVSWYQQALGQGPQFIFQYYEEEERQRGNFPDRFSGHQFPNYSSELNVNALLLGDSALYLCASSLDRGYYGYTFGSGTRLTVV.

The chain uses TRBV11-2 and TRBJ2-1; no clear D. Germline V gene data show CDR1 as SGHAT and CDR2 as FQNNGV. The CDR3 runs to 14 residues. Between the trimmed V and J ends, which lost 1 base and 5 bases, there was a span of 9 bases. The CDR3 spells CASSLGQVHNEQFF. The CDR3 DNA reads TGTGCCAGCAGCTTAGGTCAGGTCCACAATGAGCAGTTCTTC.

In this sample, this clone turned up a few times. The genes are TRBV7-2 and TRBJ1-2, with 10 bases lining up with TRBD1. Per germline, CDR1 SGHTA and CDR2 FQGNSA. Trimming at V came to 5 bases and at J to 7 bases, leaving 10 bases not matched to a gene. The CDR3 runs to 15 residues. The CDR3 reads CASSVGQGVEAGYTF. CDR3 nucleotide sequence: TGTGCCAGCAGCGTCGGACAGGGGGTGGAGGCTGGCTACACCTTC.

The table lists this clone with a count of one. The rearrangement joins TRBV5-8 to TRBJ2-7, with D maybe TRBD2 (6 bases). This CDR3 region has 11 residues. Germline V gene lookup returns CDR1 SGHTS and CDR2 YDEGEE. V was trimmed by 4 bases and J by 6 bases, leaving 8 bases between them. CDR3 in DNA: TGTGCCAGCAGCCGGACTATCGAGCAGTACGTC. It encodes CASSRTIEQYV.

J is TRBJ1-1 and V is TRBV9; D gene uncertain. Trimming stripped 0 bases from V and 3 bases from J, with 9 bases between. Germline values: CDR1 SGDLS, CDR2 YYNGEE. The CDR3 extends over 14 amino acids. The CDR3 sequence: CASSVGLGYTEAFF. The CDR3 nucleotides read TGTGCCAGCAGCGTAGGATTGGGGTACACTGAAGCTTTCTTT. The complete variable domain, with remaining parts taken from reference TRBV9 and TRBJ1-1, reads DSGVTQTPKHLITATGQRVTLRCSPRSGDLSVYWYQQSLDQGLQFLIQYYNGEERAKGNILERFSAQQFPDLHSELNLSSLELGDSALYFCASSVGLGYTEAFFGQGTRLTVV.

A few counts support this clone. The V call is TRBV30, the J call TRBJ2-1; D is undetermined. Trimming cost V 0 bases and J 8 bases, with 8 bases left between them. CDR1 and CDR2 from the germline V gene are GTSNPN and SVGIG (reference sequence). The CDR3 consists of 12 residues. CDR3 nucleotide sequence: TGTGCCTGGAGTGTATCCGGCCATGAGCAGTTCTTC. The encoded protein is CAWSVSGHEQFF.

This rearrangement joins TRBV6-6 to TRBJ2-5; D unclear. The V end lost 1 base, the J end lost 1 base, and 4 bases lay between the germline ends. Germline V gene sequence: CDR1 MNHNY, CDR2 SVGAGI (reference sequence). This CDR3 is 13 amino acids long. The CDR3 DNA sequence: TGTGCCAGCAGTTACTACCCCCAAGAGACCCAGTACTTC. Amino acid sequence: CASSYYPQETQYF.

The chain recombines TRBV4-2 with TRBJ2-1; D is unresolved. Germline-derived CDR1 and CDR2 are LGHNA and YNFKEQ. V was pared by 0 bases and J by 7 bases, with 10 bases between. CDR3 length equals 14 residues. This CDR3 is CASSQDLKSNEQFF. In nucleotides, the CDR3 is TGTGCCAGCAGCCAAGACCTTAAATCTAATGAGCAGTTCTTC.

Remarks on this clone: At one end, the junction sequence differs from germline, possibly due to a read error. This sequence joins TRBV5-4 and TRBJ2-6, with a weak D call TRBD1 (5 bases). This CDR3 comprises 16 residues. The germline V gene has CDR1 SGHNT and CDR2 YYREEE (reference sequence). The CDR3 DNA sequence: TGTGCCAGCAGCTTGGAGGGAAAGGCTGGGGCCAACGCCCTGACTTTC. Its protein product is CASSLEGKAGANALTF.

This clone has a handful of counts. The rearrangement uses TRBV11-2 and TRBJ2-2; a possible D gene is TRBD1 (6 bases). Germline CDR1 and CDR2: SGHAT and FQNNGV. The V and J ends lost 5 bases and 6 bases respectively, with 10 bases between them. CDR3 length: 13 amino acids. The DNA for the CDR3 is TGTGCCAGCAGCCCCAGACAGGCCGGGGAGCTGTTTTTT. It is translated as CASSPRQAGELFF.

The CDR3 reads CASSLRLNEQFF. CDR3 in DNA: TGTGCCAGCAGCTTGAGGCTCAATGAGCAGTTCTTC. This chain uses TRBV5-4 with TRBJ2-1; D not resolved. Germline V CDR1 and CDR2: SGHNT, YYREEE (reference sequence). V was shortened by 1 base and J by 6 bases, with 5 bases between the two germline ends. The CDR3 has 12 residues.

This clone was observed a handful of times. The chain uses TRBV5-5 and TRBJ2-5; tentatively, D is TRBD1 (6 bases). Per the germline V gene, CDR1 is SGHKS and CDR2 is YYEKEE (reference sequence). This CDR3 is 15 amino acids long. Trimming took off 9 bases at V and 1 base at J, with 19 bases between the two ends. CDR3 protein: CATHPQGGSQETQYF. CDR3 nucleotides: TGTGCCACCCACCCTCAAGGGGGTTCCCAAGAGACCCAGTACTTC.

This clone was counted between two and nine times. The chain couples TRBV5-6 to TRBJ1-2; TRBD1 matches at 8 bases. CDR3 length: 14 amino acids. The junction had 5 bases not matched to a gene; V was cut back by 3 bases and J by 4 bases. Looked up from germline, CDR1 is SGHDT and CDR2 is YYEEEE. The DNA for the CDR3 is TGTGCCAGCAGCTGGGGACAGGAGATCTATGGCTACACCTTC. This translates into CASSWGQEIYGYTF.

The rearrangement uses TRBV10-3 and TRBJ2-7; TRBD1 matches at 9 bases. Germline-derived CDR1 and CDR2 are ENHRY and SYGVKD. The CDR3 has 12 residues. The ends lost 4 bases at V and 6 bases at J; junction bases unmatched: 1. The CDR3 here is CAISVDRGEQYF. CDR3 DNA: TGTGCCATCAGTGTGGACAGGGGCGAGCAGTACTTC.

This rearrangement joins TRBV7-2 to TRBJ2-2; TRBD2 matches at 12 bases. Germline V gene data show CDR1 as SGHTA and CDR2 as FQGNSA. This CDR3 contains 16 residues. Unmatched junction bases numbered 9, after V lost 6 bases and J lost 7 bases. CDR3 DNA sequence: TGTGCCAGCAGTCGGACTAGCGGGGCTCGGGGCGGGGAGCTGTTTTTT. Translated, it gives CASSRTSGARGGELFF.

The chain has TRBV6-6 and TRBJ1-5; possible D gene TRBD1, 6 bases. CDR1 and CDR2 (germline): MNHNY, SVGAGI (reference sequence). There are 14 residues in the CDR3. V gave up 5 bases and J gave up 5 bases, with 13 bases separating them. CDR3 in DNA: TGTGCCAGCAGTGCCGGACAGAACTATCAGCCCCAGCATTTT. Amino acid sequence: CASSAGQNYQPQHF.

The chain uses TRBV7-2 and TRBJ2-5; TRBD2 matches 9 bases. Germline-derived CDR1 and CDR2 are SGHTA and FQGNSA. This CDR3 is 15 amino acids long. V gave up 2 bases and J gave up 2 bases; unmatched junction bases: 3. The CDR3 DNA is TGTGCCAGCAGCTTATATACTAGCGGGCAAGAGACCCAGTACTTC. Amino acids: CASSLYTSGQETQYF.